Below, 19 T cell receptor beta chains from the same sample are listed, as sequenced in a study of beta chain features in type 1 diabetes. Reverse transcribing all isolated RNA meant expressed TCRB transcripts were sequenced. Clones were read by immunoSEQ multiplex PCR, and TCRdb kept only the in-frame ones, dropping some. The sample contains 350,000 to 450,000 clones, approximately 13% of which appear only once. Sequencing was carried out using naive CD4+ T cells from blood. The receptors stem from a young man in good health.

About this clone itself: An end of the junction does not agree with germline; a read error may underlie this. CDR3 loop: CASSSQPGLAGVNEQFF. CDR3 sequence (DNA): TGTGCTAGCAGCTCGCAGCCCGGACTAGCGGGAGTCAATGAGCAGTTCTTC. The V call is TRBV7-7, the J call TRBJ2-1; TRBD2 aligns across 13 bases. The CDR3 is 17 residues long. From germline, CDR1 is SSHAT and CDR2 FNYEAQ (reference sequence).

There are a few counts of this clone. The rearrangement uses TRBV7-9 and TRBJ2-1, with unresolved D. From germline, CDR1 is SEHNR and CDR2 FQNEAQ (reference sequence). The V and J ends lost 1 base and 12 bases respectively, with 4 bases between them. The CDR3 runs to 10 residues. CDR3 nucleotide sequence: TGTGCCAGCAGCTTAGGGGTGCAGTTCTTC. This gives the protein CASSLGVQFF.

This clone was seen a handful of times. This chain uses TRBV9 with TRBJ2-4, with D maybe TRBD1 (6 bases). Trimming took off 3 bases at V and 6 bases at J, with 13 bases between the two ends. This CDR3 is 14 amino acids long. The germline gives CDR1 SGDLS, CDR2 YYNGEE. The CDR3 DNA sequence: TGTGCCAGCAGCGCGAGACAGGCGGGAAACATTCAGTACTTC. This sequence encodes CASSARQAGNIQYF.

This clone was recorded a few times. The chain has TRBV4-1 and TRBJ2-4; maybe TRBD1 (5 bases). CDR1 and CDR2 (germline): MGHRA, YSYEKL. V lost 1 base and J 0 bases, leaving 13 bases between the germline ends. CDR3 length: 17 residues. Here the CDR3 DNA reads TGCGCCAGCAGCCAAGGGCGCACAGGCATAGCCAAAAACATTCAGTACTTC. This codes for CASSQGRTGIAKNIQYF.

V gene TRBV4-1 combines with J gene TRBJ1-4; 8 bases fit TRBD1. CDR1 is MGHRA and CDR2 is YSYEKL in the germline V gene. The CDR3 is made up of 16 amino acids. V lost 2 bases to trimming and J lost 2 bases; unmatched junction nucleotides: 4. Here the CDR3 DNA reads TGCGCCAGCAGCCAAACGGGACAGGCGACTAATGAAAAACTGTTTTTT. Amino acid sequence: CASSQTGQATNEKLFF.

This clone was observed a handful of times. The CDR3 here is CASSQGPRSGYTF. CDR3 DNA sequence: TGTGCCAGCAGCCAGGGGCCCAGATCCGGCTACACCTTC. The chain combines TRBV14 with TRBJ1-2, with D possibly matching TRBD1 (5 bases). The CDR3 totals 13 residues. The germline V gene encodes CDR1 SGHDN and CDR2 FVKESK. With 3 bases removed from V and 8 bases from J, the gap between germline ends came to 13 bases.

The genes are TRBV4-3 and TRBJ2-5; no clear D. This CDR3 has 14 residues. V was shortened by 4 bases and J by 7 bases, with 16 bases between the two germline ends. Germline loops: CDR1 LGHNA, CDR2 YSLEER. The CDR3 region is CASSPAKGYGTQYF. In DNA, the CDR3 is TGCGCCAGCAGCCCCGCGAAGGGTTATGGGACCCAGTACTTC.

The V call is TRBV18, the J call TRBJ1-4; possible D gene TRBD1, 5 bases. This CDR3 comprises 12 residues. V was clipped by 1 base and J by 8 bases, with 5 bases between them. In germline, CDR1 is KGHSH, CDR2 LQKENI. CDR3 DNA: TGTGCCAGCTCACCACAGGGGGAAAAACTGTTTTTT. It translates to CASSPQGEKLFF.

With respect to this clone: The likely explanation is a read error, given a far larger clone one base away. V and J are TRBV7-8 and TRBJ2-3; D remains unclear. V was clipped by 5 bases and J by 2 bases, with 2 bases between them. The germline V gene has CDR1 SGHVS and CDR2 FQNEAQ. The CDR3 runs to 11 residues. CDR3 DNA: TGTGCCAGCAGCCACACAGATACGCAGTATTTT. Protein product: CASSHTDTQYF.

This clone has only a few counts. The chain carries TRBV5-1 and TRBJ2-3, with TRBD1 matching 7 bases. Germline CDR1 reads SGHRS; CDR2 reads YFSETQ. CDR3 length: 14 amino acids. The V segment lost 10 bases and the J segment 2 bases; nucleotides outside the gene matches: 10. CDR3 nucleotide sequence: TGCGCCGGCAAAGAGGGGGCGCTCACAGATACGCAGTATTTT. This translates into CAGKEGALTDTQYF. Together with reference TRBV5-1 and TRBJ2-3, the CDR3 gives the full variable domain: KAGVTQTPRYLIKTRGQQVTLSCSPISGHRSVSWYQQTPGQGLQFLFEYFSETQRNKGNFPGRFSGRQFSNSRSEMNVSTLELGDSALYLCAGKEGALTDTQYFGPGTRLTVL.

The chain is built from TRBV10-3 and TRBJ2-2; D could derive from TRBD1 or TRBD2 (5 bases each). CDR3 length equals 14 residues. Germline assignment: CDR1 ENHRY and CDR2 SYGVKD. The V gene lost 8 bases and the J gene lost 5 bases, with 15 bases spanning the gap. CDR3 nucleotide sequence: TGTGCCATCCGAGGGGCTGTCAGGACCGGGGAGCTGTTTTTT. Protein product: CAIRGAVRTGELFF.

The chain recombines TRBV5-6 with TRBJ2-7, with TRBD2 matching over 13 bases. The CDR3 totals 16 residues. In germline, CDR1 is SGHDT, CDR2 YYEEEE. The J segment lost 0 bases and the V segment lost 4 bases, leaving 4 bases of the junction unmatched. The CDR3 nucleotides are TGTGCCAGCAGCCTTCGGACTAGCGGGAGCTCCTACGAGCAGTACGTC. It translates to CASSLRTSGSSYEQYV.

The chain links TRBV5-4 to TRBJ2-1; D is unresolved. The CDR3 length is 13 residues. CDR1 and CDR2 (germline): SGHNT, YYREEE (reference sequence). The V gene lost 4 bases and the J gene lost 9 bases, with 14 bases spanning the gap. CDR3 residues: CASSRGPRGEQFF. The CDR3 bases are TGTGCCAGCAGCCGAGGCCCTCGCGGTGAGCAGTTCTTC.

This CDR3 is CASSLPGLNEQFF. The CDR3 bases are TGTGCCAGCAGCCTACCGGGCCTCAATGAGCAGTTCTTC. The gene calls are TRBV7-8 and TRBJ2-1; D unclear. CDR1 and CDR2 from the germline V gene are SGHVS and FQNEAQ. Deletions cut 5 bases from V and 6 bases from J, with 11 bases between. The CDR3 is 13 amino acids.

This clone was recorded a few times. CDR3 sequence reads: CASRDRGNQPQHF. The CDR3 nucleotides are TGTGCCAGCCGGGACAGGGGGAATCAGCCCCAGCATTTT. V usage is TRBV2 and J usage is TRBJ1-5; TRBD1 aligns across 11 bases. J lost 4 bases, V lost 8 bases, and 1 base had no gene match. CDR1 is SNHLY and CDR2 is FYNNEI in the germline V gene. CDR3 length: 13 amino acids.

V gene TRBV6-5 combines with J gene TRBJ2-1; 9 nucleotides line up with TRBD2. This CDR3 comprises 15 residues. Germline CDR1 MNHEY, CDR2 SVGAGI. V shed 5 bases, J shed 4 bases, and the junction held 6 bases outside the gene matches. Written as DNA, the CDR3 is TGTGCCAGCAGTATAGCGGGAGCGGGGTACAATGAGCAGTTCTTC. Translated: CASSIAGAGYNEQFF.

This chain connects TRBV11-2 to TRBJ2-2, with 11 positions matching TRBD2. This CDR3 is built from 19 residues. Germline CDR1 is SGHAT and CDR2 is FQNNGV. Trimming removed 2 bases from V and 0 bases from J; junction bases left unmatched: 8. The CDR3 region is CASSLLPTGLAANTGELFF. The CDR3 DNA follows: TGTGCCAGCAGCTTATTACCTACGGGACTAGCGGCGAACACCGGGGAGCTGTTTTTT.

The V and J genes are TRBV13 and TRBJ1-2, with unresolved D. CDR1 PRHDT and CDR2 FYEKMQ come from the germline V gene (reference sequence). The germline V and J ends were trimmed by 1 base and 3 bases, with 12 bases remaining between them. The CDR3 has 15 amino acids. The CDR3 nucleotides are TGTGCCAGCAGCTTAGTTCCCCCGGATGACTATGGCTACACCTTC. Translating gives CASSLVPPDDYGYTF.

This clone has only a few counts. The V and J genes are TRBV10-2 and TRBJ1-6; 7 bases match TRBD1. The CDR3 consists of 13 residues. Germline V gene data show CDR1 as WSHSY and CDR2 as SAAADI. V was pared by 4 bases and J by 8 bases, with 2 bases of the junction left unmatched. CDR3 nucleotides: TGCGCCAGCAGTGGACAGGGTGATTCACCCCTCCACTTT. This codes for CASSGQGDSPLHF.